This T cell receptor beta chain came from a study of shared clonotypes between healthy human individuals. Germline values: CDR1 SGHRS, CDR2 YFSETQ. The CDR3 is 13 amino acids. J was trimmed by 5 bases and V by 10 bases; bases with no gene match: 9. In the source study's methods: ImmunoSEQ output held junction-only sequences without quality scores, so filtering differed. Libraries were prepared by immunoSEQ multiplex PCR; TCRdb keeps only in-frame clonotypes and omits some of them. V and J calls and clone size are copied from that table; D and trimming were computed from the DNA. The sample consists of 850,000 to 1,200,000 clones, 70% to 80% of them appearing once. Study findings and constraints: Clonotype sharing across four donors was observed for 4% to 6.5% of naive CD4 clonotypes.

This clone was recorded only once. Antigen specificity is unknown. The TCR was taken from a man younger than 35 in good health. This chain joins TRBV5-1 and TRBJ2-7, with TRBD1 identical over 10 bases. Sequenced input: memory CD4+ T cells sorted from blood. As to subset: CD45RA-negative fraction. CDR3 amino acids: CAATRDRGNEQYF. In nucleotides, the CDR3 is TGCGCCGCAACCCGGGACAGGGGCAACGAGCAGTACTTC.